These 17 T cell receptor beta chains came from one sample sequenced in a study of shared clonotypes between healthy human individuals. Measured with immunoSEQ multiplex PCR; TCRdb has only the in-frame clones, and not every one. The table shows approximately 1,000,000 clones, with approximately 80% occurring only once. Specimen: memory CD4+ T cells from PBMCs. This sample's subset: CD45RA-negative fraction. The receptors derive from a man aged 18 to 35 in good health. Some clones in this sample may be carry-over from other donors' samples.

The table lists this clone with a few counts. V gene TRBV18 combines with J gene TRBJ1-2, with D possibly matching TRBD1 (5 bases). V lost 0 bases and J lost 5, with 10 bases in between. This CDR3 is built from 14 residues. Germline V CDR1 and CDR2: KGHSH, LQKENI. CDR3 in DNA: TGTGCCAGCTCACCACCGGAGACAGATTATGGCTACACCTTC. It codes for CASSPPETDYGYTF.

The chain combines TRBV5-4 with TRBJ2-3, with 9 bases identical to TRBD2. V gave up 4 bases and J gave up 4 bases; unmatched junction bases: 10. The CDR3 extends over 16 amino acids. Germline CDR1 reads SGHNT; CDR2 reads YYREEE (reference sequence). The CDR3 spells CASSQDMVAGADTQYF. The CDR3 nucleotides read TGTGCCAGCAGCCAAGATATGGTAGCGGGAGCAGATACGCAGTATTTT.

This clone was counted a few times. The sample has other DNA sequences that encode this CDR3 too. The CDR3 reads CASSLEETQYF. The DNA of the CDR3 is TGTGCCAGCAGCTTGGAAGAGACCCAGTACTTC. This chain links TRBV11-2 with TRBJ2-5, with D hard to call. The CDR3 has 11 amino acids. Trimming took off 3 bases at V and 3 bases at J, with 2 bases between the two ends. CDR1 and CDR2 from the germline V gene are SGHAT and FQNNGV.

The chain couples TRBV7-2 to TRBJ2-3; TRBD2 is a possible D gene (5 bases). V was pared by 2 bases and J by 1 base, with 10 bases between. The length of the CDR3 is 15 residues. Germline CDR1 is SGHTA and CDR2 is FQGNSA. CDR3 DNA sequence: TGTGCCAGCAGCTTATTTTACGGGGGCACAGATACGCAGTATTTT. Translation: CASSLFYGGTDTQYF.

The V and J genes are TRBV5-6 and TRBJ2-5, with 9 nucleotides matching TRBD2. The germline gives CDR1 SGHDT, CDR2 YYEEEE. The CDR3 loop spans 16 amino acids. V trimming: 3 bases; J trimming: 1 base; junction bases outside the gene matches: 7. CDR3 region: CASSWRLAGSQETQYF. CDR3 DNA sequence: TGTGCCAGCAGCTGGAGGCTAGCGGGAAGCCAAGAGACCCAGTACTTC.

The CDR3 here is CASSTTSGRVDEQFF. CDR3 DNA sequence: TGTGCCAGCAGCACAACTAGCGGGAGGGTCGATGAGCAGTTCTTC. The V and J genes are TRBV28 and TRBJ2-1, with 13 bases aligning to TRBD2. This CDR3 has 15 amino acids. Germline V gives CDR1 MDHEN, CDR2 SYDVKM. V lost 6 bases and J lost 8; bases outside the gene matches: 7.

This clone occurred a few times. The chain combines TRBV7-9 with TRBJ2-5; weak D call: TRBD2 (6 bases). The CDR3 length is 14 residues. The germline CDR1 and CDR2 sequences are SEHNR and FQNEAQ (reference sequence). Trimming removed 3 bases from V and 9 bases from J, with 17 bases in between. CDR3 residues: CASSFDRGGVPQYF. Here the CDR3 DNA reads TGTGCCAGCAGCTTCGACCGCGGAGGGGTTCCCCAGTACTTC.

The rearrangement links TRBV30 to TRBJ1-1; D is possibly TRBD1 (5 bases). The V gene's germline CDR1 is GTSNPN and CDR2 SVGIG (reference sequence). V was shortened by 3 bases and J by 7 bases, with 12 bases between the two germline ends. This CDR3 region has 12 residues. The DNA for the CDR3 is TGTGCCTGGAGATCCGGGACGCATGAAGCTTTCTTT. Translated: CAWRSGTHEAFF.

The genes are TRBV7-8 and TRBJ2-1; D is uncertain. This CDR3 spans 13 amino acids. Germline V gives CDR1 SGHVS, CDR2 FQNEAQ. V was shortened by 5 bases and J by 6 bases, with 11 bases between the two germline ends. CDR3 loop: CASSQGRVNEQFF. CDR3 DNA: TGTGCCAGCAGCCAAGGGCGTGTCAATGAGCAGTTCTTC.

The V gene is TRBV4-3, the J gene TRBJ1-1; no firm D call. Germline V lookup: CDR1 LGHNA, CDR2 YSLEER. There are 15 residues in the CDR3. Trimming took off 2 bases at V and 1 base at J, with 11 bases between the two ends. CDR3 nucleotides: TGCGCCAGCAGCCAAAATCCGCAGCCGAACACTGAAGCTTTCTTT. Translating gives CASSQNPQPNTEAFF.

The CDR3 reads CASSVKNRGRYEQYF. CDR3 DNA: TGTGCCAGCAGCGTAAAGAACAGGGGGCGCTACGAGCAGTACTTC. The rearrangement uses TRBV9 and TRBJ2-7, with 9 bases lining up with TRBD1. CDR1 SGDLS and CDR2 YYNGEE come from the germline V gene. J gave up 3 bases and V 1 base, and 5 bases lay outside the gene matches. The CDR3 sequence is 15 residues long.

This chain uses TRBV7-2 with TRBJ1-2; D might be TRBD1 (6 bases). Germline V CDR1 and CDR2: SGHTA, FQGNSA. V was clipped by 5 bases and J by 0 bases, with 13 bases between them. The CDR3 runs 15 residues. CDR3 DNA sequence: TGTGCCAGCAGCCCCCGGACAGCTACTAACTATGGCTACACCTTC. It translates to CASSPRTATNYGYTF.

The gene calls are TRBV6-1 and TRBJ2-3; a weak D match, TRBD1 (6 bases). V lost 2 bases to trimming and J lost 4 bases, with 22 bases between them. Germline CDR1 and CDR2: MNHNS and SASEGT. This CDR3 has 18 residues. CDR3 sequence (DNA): TGTGCCAGCAGTGAATATGTTACGGGGACACCTTCTTCAGATACGCAGTATTTT. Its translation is CASSEYVTGTPSSDTQYF.

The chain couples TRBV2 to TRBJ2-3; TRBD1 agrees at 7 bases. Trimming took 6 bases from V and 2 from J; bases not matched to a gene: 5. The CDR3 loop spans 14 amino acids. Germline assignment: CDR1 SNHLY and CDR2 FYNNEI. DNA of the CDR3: TGTGCCAGCAGCTGGACAGGATTCACAGATACGCAGTATTTT. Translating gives CASSWTGFTDTQYF.

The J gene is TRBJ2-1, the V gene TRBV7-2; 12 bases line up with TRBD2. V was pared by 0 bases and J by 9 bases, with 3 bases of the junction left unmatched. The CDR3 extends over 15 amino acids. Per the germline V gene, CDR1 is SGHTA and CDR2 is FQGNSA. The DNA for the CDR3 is TGTGCCAGCAGCTTAGCCAGACTAGCGGGAGTTGAGCAGTTCTTC. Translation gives CASSLARLAGVEQFF.

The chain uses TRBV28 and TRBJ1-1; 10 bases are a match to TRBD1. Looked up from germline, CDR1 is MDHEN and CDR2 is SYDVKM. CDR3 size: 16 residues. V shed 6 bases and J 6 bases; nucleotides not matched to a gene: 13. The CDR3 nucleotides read TGTGCCAGCAGCAACCCTCGACAGGGGGCGAGGTCTGAAGCTTTCTTT. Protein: CASSNPRQGARSEAFF.

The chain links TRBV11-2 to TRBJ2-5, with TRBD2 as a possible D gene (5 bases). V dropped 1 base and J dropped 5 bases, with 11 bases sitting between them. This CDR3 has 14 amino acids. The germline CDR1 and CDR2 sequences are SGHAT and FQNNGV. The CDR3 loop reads CASSLVEASETQYF. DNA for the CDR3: TGTGCCAGCAGCTTAGTGGAGGCTAGTGAGACCCAGTACTTC.